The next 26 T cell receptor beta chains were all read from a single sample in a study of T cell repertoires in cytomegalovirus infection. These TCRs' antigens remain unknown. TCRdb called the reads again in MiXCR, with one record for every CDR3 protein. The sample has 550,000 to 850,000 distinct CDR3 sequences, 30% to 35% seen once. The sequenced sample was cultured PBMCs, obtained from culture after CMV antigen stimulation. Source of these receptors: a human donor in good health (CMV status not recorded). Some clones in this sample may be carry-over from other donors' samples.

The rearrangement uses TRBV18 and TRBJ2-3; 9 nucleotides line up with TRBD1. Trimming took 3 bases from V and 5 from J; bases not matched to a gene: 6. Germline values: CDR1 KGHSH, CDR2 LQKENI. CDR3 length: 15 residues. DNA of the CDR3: TGTGCCAGCTCACCTGGCGGACAGGGGAGAGATACGCAGTATTTT. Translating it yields CASSPGGQGRDTQYF.

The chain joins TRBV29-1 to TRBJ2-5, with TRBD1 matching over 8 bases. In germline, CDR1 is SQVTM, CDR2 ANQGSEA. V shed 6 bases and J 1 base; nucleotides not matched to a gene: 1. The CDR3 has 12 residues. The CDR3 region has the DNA TGCAGCGTCGGACAGGGCCAAGAGACCCAGTACTTC. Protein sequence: CSVGQGQETQYF.

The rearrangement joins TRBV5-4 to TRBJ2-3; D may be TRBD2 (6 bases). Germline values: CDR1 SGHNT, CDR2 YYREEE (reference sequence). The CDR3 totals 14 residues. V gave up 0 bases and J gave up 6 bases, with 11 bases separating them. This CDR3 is CASSLDPGVDTQYF. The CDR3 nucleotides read TGTGCCAGCAGCTTGGACCCGGGGGTGGATACGCAGTATTTT.

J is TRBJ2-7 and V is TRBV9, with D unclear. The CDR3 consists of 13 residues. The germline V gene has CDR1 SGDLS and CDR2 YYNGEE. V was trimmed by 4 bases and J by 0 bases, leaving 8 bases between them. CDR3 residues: CASSKTDSYEQYF. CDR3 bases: TGTGCCAGCAGCAAAACGGACTCCTACGAGCAGTACTTC.

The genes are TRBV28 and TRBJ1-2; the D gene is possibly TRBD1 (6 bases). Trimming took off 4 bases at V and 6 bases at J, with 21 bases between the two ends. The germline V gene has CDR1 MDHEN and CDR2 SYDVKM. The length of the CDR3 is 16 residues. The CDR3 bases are TGTGCCAGCAGTTCACACTCGGACAGCGCCGGGGATGGCTACACCTTC. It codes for CASSSHSDSAGDGYTF.

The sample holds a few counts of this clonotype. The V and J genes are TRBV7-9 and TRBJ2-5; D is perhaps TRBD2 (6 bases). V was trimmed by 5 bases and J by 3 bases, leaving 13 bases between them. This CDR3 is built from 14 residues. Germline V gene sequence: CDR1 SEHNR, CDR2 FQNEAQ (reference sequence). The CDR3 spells CASSRDSPKETQYF. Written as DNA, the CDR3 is TGTGCCAGCAGCCGGGACTCTCCAAAAGAGACCCAGTACTTC.

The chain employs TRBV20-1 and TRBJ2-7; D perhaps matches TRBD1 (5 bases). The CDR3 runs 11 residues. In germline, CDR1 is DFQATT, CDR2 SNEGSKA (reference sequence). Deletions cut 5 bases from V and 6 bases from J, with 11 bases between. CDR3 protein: CSARNRLEQYF. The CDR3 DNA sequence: TGCAGTGCTCGTAACAGGCTCGAGCAGTACTTC.

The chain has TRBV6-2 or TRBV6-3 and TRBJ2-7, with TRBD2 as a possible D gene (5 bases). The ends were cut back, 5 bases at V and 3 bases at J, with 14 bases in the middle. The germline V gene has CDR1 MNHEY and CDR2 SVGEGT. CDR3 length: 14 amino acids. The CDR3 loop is CASSRTSLGYEQYF. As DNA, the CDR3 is TGTGCCAGCAGTCGGACTTCATTGGGCTACGAGCAGTACTTC.

CDR3 loop: CASSEGVGFRTDTQYF. DNA of the CDR3: TGTGCCAGCAGTGAAGGGGTAGGGTTCAGAACAGATACGCAGTATTTT. The genes are TRBV2 and TRBJ2-3; D remains ambiguous. V lost 1 base and J lost 3, with 14 bases in between. Germline V gene sequence: CDR1 SNHLY, CDR2 FYNNEI. The length of the CDR3 is 16 residues.

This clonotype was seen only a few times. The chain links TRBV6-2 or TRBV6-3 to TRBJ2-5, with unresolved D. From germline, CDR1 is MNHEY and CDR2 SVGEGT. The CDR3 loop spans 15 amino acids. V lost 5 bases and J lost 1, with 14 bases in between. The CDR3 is CASSPSRVRQETQYF. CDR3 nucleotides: TGTGCCAGCAGTCCGTCCCGGGTTCGCCAAGAGACCCAGTACTTC.

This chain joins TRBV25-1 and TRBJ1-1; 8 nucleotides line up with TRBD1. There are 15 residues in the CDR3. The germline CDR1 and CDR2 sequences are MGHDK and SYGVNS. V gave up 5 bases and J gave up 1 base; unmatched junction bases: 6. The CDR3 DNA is TGTGCCAGCAGTCCCGACAGGGGTGGGAACACTGAAGCTTTCTTT. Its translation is CASSPDRGGNTEAFF. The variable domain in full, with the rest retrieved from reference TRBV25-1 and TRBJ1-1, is EADIYQTPRYLVIGTGKKITLECSQTMGHDKMYWYQQDPGMELHLIHYSYGVNSTEKGDLSSESTVSRIRTEHFPLTLESARPSHTSQYLCASSPDRGGNTEAFFGQGTRLTVV.

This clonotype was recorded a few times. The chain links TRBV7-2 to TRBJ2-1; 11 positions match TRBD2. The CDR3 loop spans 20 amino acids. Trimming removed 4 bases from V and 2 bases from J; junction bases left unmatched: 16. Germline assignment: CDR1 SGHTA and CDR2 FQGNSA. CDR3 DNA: TGTGCCAGCAGCTGGTCGGGACTAGCGGCCCTCCGCCCTCCCTACAATGAGCAGTTCTTC. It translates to CASSWSGLAALRPPYNEQFF. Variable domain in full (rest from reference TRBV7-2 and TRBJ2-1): GAGVSQSPSNKVTEKGKDVELRCDPISGHTALYWYRQSLGQGLEFLIYFQGNSAPDKSGLPSDRFSAERTGGSVSTLTIQRTQQEDSAVYLCASSWSGLAALRPPYNEQFFGPGTRLTVL.

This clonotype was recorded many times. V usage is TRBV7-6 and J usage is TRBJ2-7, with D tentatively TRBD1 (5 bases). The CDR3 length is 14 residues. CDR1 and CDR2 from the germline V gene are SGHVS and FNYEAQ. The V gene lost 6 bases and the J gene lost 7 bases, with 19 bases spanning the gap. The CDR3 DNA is TGTGCCAGCAGGCCGTGGGGCGACCATGGGGAGCAGTACTTC. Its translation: CASRPWGDHGEQYF. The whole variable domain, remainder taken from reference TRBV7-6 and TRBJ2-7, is GAGVSQSPRYKVTKRGQDVALRCDPISGHVSLYWYRQALGQGPEFLTYFNYEAQQDKSGLPNDRFSAERPEGSISTLTIQRTEQRDSAMYRCASRPWGDHGEQYFGPGTRLTVT.

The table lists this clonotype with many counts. DNA of the CDR3: TGTGCCAGCAGTCTAACAGTGGATACGCAGTATTTT. This gives the protein CASSLTVDTQYF. V usage is TRBV7-2 and J usage is TRBJ2-3; D unclear. Germline CDR1 SGHTA, CDR2 FQGNSA. The CDR3 is 12 amino acids. V was cut by 6 bases and J by 6 bases, with 10 bases left in between.

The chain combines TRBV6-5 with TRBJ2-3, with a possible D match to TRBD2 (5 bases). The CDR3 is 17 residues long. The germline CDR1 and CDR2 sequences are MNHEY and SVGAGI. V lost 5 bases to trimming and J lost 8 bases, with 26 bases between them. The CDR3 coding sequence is TGTGCCAGCAGTCCCCTCCCTTTGGCGGCCGAACGGGGTACGCAGTATTTT. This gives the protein CASSPLPLAAERGTQYF.

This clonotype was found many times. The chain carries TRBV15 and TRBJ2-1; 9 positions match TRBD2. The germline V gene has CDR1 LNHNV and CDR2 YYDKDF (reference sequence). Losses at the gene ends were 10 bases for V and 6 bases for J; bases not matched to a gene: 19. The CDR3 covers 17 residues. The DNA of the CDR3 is TGTGCCAGCGGGAGGGTGGGCCGGGGCGGAAAGAGCAATGAGCAGTTCTTC. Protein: CASGRVGRGGKSNEQFF. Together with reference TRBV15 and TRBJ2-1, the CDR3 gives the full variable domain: DAMVIQNPRYQVTQFGKPVTLSCSQTLNHNVMYWYQQKSSQAPKLLFHYYDKDFNNEADTPDNFQSRRPNTSFCFLDIRSPGLGDTAMYLCASGRVGRGGKSNEQFFGPGTRLTVL.

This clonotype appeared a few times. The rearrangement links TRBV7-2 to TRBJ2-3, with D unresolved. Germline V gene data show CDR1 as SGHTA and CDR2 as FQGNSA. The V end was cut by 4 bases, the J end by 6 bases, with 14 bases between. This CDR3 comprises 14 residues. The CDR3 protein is CASSSQPIGDTQYF. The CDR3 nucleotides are TGTGCCAGCAGCTCTCAACCCATAGGGGATACGCAGTATTTT. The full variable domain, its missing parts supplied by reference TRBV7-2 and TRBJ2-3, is GAGVSQSPSNKVTEKGKDVELRCDPISGHTALYWYRQSLGQGLEFLIYFQGNSAPDKSGLPSDRFSAERTGGSVSTLTIQRTQQEDSAVYLCASSSQPIGDTQYFGPGTRLTVL.

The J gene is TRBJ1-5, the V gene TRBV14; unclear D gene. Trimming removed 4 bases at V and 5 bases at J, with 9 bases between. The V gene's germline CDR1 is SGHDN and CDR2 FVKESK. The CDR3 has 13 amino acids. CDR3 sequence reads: CASSLTPYQPQHF. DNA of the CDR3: TGTGCCAGCAGCCTAACACCTTATCAGCCCCAGCATTTT.

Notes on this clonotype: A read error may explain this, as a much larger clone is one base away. CDR3 amino acids: CASSRASTWADTQYF. The CDR3 DNA reads TGTGCCAGCAGCCGGGCCTCGACCTGGGCAGATACGCAGTATTTT. V usage is TRBV7-2 and J usage is TRBJ2-3, with D unclear. V gave up 5 bases and J gave up 4 bases, with 16 bases separating them. This CDR3 is 15 amino acids long. Germline lookup yields CDR1 SGHTA and CDR2 FQGNSA.

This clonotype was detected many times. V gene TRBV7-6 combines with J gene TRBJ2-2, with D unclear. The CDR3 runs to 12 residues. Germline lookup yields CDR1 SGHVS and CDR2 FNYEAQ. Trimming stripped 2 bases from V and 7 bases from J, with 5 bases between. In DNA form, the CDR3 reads TGTGCCAGCAGCTTAAGGAGCGGGGAGCTGTTTTTT. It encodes CASSLRSGELFF. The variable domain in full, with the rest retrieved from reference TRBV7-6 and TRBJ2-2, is GAGVSQSPRYKVTKRGQDVALRCDPISGHVSLYWYRQALGQGPEFLTYFNYEAQQDKSGLPNDRFSAERPEGSISTLTIQRTEQRDSAMYRCASSLRSGELFFGEGSRLTVL.

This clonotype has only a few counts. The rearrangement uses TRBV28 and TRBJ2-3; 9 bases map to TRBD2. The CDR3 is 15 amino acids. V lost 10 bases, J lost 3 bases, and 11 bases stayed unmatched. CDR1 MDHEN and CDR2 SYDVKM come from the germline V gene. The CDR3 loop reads CATVRAGGRTDTQYF. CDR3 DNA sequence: TGTGCCACCGTCAGGGCGGGGGGGCGAACAGATACGCAGTATTTT.

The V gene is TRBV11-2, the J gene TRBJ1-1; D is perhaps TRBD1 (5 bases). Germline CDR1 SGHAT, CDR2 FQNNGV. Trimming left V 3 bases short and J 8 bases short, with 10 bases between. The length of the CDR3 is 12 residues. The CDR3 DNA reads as TGTGCCAGCAGCTTTCATCAGGGAGAAGCTTTCTTT. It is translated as CASSFHQGEAFF.

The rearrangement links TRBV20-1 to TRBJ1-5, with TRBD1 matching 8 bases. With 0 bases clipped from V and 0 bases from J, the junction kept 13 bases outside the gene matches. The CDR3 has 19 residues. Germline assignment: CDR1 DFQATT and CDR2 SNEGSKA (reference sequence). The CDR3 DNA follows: TGCAGTGCTAGAGATCCTCAGACAGGGGCGGGAAGTAGCAATCAGCCCCAGCATTTT. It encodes CSARDPQTGAGSSNQPQHF.

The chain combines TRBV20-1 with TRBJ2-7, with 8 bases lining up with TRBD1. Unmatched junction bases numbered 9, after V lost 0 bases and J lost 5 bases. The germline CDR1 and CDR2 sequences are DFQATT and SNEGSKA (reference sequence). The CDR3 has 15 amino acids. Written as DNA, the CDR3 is TGCAGTGCTAGAGATCGGGCAGGGGGCGCGGACGAGCAGTACTTC. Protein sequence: CSARDRAGGADEQYF.

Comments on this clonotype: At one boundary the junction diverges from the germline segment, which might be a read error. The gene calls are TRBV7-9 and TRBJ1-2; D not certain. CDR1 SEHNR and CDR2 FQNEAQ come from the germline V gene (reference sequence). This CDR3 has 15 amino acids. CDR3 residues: CASSLDQGRNYGYAF. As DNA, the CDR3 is TGTGCCAGCAGCTTAGATCAAGGCAGAAACTATGGCTACGCCTTC.

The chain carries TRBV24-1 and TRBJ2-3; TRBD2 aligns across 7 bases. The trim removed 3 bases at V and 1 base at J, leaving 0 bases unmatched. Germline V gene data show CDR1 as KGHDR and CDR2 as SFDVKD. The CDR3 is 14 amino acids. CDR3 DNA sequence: TGTGCCACCAGTGATCGGGGGGGCACAGATACGCAGTATTTT. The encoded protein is CATSDRGGTDTQYF.